The clone carrying this TCR beta chain was counted many times. The germline CDR1 and CDR2 sequences are ENHRY and SYGVKD. The ends were cut back, 2 bases at V and 2 bases at J, with 18 bases in the middle. The CDR3 has 17 amino acids. This sample's TCRbeta library carried unique molecular identifier barcodes. TCRdb redid the calling of the PCR reads with MiXCR, one entry per CDR3 protein. This sample carries roughly 590,000 distinct CDR3 sequences, 16% of them seen once, and the ten largest clones take about 1.1%. This entry comes from a study of T-cell reconstitution after alpha-beta-depleted transplantation in children.

Material: PBMCs from the stem cell graft donor, obtained from the stem cell graft. This sequence originates from a human donor who donated a stem cell graft to a child with acute myeloid leukemia. V gene TRBV10-3 combines with J gene TRBJ1-2, with D perhaps TRBD1 (6 bases). The CDR3 is CAISESGVRGTNYGYTF. In DNA, the CDR3 is TGTGCCATCAGTGAGAGCGGGGTGAGGGGGACAAACTATGGCTACACCTTC.